The 24 T cell receptor beta chains below were found in one sample sequenced in a study of patients and donors after allogeneic stem cell transplantation. TCRdb passed the RT-PCR reads through MiXCR, listing each CDR3 protein once. The data contain 150,000 to 200,000 distinct CDR3 sequences, approximately 24% of them singletons. Sequenced input: blood, either unsorted or a sorted T cell fraction (not recorded which). The receptors shown here come from a human donor who was either an allogeneic HSCT recipient or a stem cell or donor lymphocyte infusion donor (not recorded which). It is not recorded whose cells these are; they may come from a transplant donor.

The chain employs TRBV10-3 and TRBJ1-1; 9 bases map to TRBD1. V lost 8 bases, J lost 6 bases, and 10 bases stayed unmatched. Germline CDR1 reads ENHRY; CDR2 reads SYGVKD. This CDR3 spans 14 amino acids. CDR3 residues: CAIAPGQGISEAFF. The DNA for the CDR3 is TGTGCCATCGCACCGGGACAGGGTATTTCTGAAGCTTTCTTT.

The chain links TRBV29-1 to TRBJ1-2; D is perhaps TRBD1 (5 bases). Trimming left V 7 bases short and J 2 bases short, with 17 bases between. Per the germline V gene, CDR1 is SQVTM and CDR2 is ANQGSEA. This CDR3 is 14 amino acids long. CDR3 region: CSAPSDTWNYGYTF. CDR3 coding DNA: TGCAGCGCCCCTTCGGACACTTGGAACTATGGCTACACCTTC.

This clonotype has more than one count but fewer than ten. The chain joins TRBV5-1 to TRBJ2-7; D ambiguous. Germline V lookup: CDR1 SGHRS, CDR2 YFSETQ. Trimming removed 0 bases from V and 0 bases from J, with 10 bases in between. This CDR3 has 15 amino acids. The CDR3 here is CASSLASGVSYEQYF. Here the CDR3 DNA reads TGCGCCAGCAGCTTGGCTTCTGGCGTCTCCTACGAGCAGTACTTC.

V usage is TRBV12-3 or TRBV12-4 and J usage is TRBJ1-4; TRBD1 matches 7 bases. There are 16 residues in the CDR3. V lost 6 bases, J lost 0 bases, and 7 bases stayed unmatched. The CDR3 here is CASSPGTAATNEKLFF. As DNA, the CDR3 is TGTGCCAGCAGCCCTGGGACAGCCGCAACTAATGAAAAACTGTTTTTT.

The chain joins TRBV7-3 to TRBJ1-1; 8 bases map to TRBD1. The CDR3 is 14 residues long. CDR1 SGHTA and CDR2 FQGTGA come from the germline V gene. The V segment lost 5 bases and the J segment 1 base; nucleotides outside the gene matches: 3. CDR3 amino acids: CASSQGAGNTEAFF. CDR3 coding DNA: TGTGCCAGCAGCCAGGGGGCGGGGAACACTGAAGCTTTCTTT.

The chain carries TRBV5-1 and TRBJ1-1; D is possibly TRBD1 (6 bases). Per the germline V gene, CDR1 is SGHRS and CDR2 is YFSETQ. The CDR3 is 16 amino acids. Between the trimmed V and J ends, which lost 1 base and 0 bases, there was a span of 13 bases. The CDR3 DNA sequence: TGCGCCAGCAGCTTGAACGCCGGACAGATGAACACTGAAGCTTTCTTT. This translates into CASSLNAGQMNTEAFF. Full variable domain (outside the CDR3, taken from reference TRBV5-1 and TRBJ1-1): KAGVTQTPRYLIKTRGQQVTLSCSPISGHRSVSWYQQTPGQGLQFLFEYFSETQRNKGNFPGRFSGRQFSNSRSEMNVSTLELGDSALYLCASSLNAGQMNTEAFFGQGTRLTVV.

The rearrangement joins TRBV7-9 to TRBJ2-4; D ambiguous. CDR3 size: 13 residues. Germline loops: CDR1 SEHNR, CDR2 FQNEAQ (reference sequence). Trimming removed 1 base from V and 4 bases from J, with 5 bases in between. CDR3 loop: CASSLGQKNIQYF. CDR3 bases: TGTGCCAGCAGCTTAGGGCAGAAAAACATTCAGTACTTC.

The V call is TRBV19, the J call TRBJ1-1, with D possibly TRBD1 on 5 matching bases. Germline V gene lookup returns CDR1 LNHDA and CDR2 SQIVND (reference sequence). V shed 6 bases and J shed 1 base, with 12 bases lying between them. The CDR3 has 14 amino acids. In DNA, the CDR3 is TGTGCCAGTAGCCCATGGGACCGGAACACTGAAGCTTTCTTT. Its protein is CASSPWDRNTEAFF. Variable domain in full (rest from reference TRBV19 and TRBJ1-1): DGGITQSPKYLFRKEGQNVTLSCEQNLNHDAMYWYRQDPGQGLRLIYYSQIVNDFQKGDIAEGYSVSREKKESFPLTVTSAQKNPTAFYLCASSPWDRNTEAFFGQGTRLTVV.

The chain couples TRBV7-2 to TRBJ1-5, with D possibly matching TRBD1 (6 bases). The germline CDR1 and CDR2 sequences are SGHTA and FQGNSA. The CDR3 loop spans 14 amino acids. With 5 bases removed from V and 4 bases from J, the gap between germline ends came to 12 bases. Written as DNA, the CDR3 is TGTGCCAGCAGCGAACAGGGACGGAATCAGCCCCAGCATTTT. Its translation is CASSEQGRNQPQHF.

This clonotype was seen many times. The rearrangement uses TRBV9 and TRBJ2-2; D is unclear. Trimming shortened V by 0 bases and J by 0 bases, and 6 bases separated the two germline ends. The CDR3 contains 15 residues. Germline loops: CDR1 SGDLS, CDR2 YYNGEE. CDR3 region: CASSVGSANTGELFF. The CDR3 DNA reads TGTGCCAGCAGCGTAGGTTCGGCGAACACCGGGGAGCTGTTTTTT.

Only a few counts were recorded for this clonotype. The chain is built from TRBV12-3 or TRBV12-4 and TRBJ1-1, with D uncertain. Deletions cut 10 bases from V and 11 bases from J, with 17 bases between. The CDR3 has 11 residues. CDR3 coding DNA: TGTGCCACCAGGCGGGGAGGCTCGGCTTTCTTT. Translating gives CATRRGGSAFF.

The table lists this clonotype with a few counts. The gene calls are TRBV24-1 and TRBJ1-5, with 8 bases lining up with TRBD1. The CDR3 is 16 residues long. J was trimmed by 7 bases and V by 4 bases; bases with no gene match: 11. Germline lookup yields CDR1 KGHDR and CDR2 SFDVKD. This CDR3 is CATSDRDRGGFQPQHF. The DNA for the CDR3 is TGTGCCACCAGTGACCGAGACAGGGGAGGTTTCCAGCCCCAGCATTTT.

This clonotype was seen more than once but under ten times. The chain carries TRBV21-1 and TRBJ1-1. TRBV21-1 is a pseudogene locus. The CDR3 covers 19 residues. The CDR3 is CASSKANYRTLPMNTEAFF. CDR3 in DNA: TGTGCCAGCAGCAAAGCGAATTACCGAACTTTGCCCATGAACACTGAAGCTTTCTTT.

The table lists this clonotype with a few counts. The V call is TRBV28, the J call TRBJ1-5, with D possibly TRBD1 on 5 matching bases. CDR1 and CDR2 (germline): MDHEN, SYDVKM. The CDR3 spans 15 residues. With 4 bases removed from V and 7 bases from J, the gap between germline ends came to 17 bases. The CDR3: CASSSLGVLLQPQHF. CDR3 DNA sequence: TGTGCCAGCAGTTCACTGGGGGTATTACTCCAGCCCCAGCATTTT. The full variable domain, with the rest looked up from reference TRBV28 and TRBJ1-5, is DVKVTQSSRYLVKRTGEKVFLECVQDMDHENMFWYRQDPGLGLRLIYFSYDVKMKEKGDIPEGYSVSREKKERFSLILESASTNQTSMYLCASSSLGVLLQPQHFGDGTRLSIL.

This clonotype was picked up a small number of times. The genes are TRBV10-3 and TRBJ1-6; D is unresolved. Per germline, CDR1 ENHRY and CDR2 SYGVKD. The CDR3 length is 16 residues. Deletions cut 2 bases from V and 0 bases from J, with 8 bases between. Here the CDR3 DNA reads TGTGCCATCAGTGAGAACCCGAGCTCCTATAATTCACCCCTCCACTTT. Translating it yields CAISENPSSYNSPLHF.

CDR3 in amino acids: CASSQDLIVWENSPLHF. The CDR3 DNA reads as TGTGCCAGCAGCCAAGATCTCATTGTTTGGGAAAATTCACCCCTCCACTTT. The chain links TRBV4-2 to TRBJ1-6; D unresolved. The CDR3 runs to 17 residues. V was shortened by 0 bases and J by 7 bases, with 16 bases between the two germline ends. Germline-derived CDR1 and CDR2 are LGHNA and YNFKEQ.

This clonotype has just a few counts. The chain links TRBV12-3 or TRBV12-4 to TRBJ2-5; D not resolved. Trimming cost V 3 bases and J 5 bases, with 4 bases left between them. This CDR3 has 11 amino acids. In DNA form, the CDR3 reads TGTGCCAGCAGTTTCGCGGAGACCCAGTACTTC. Translated, it gives CASSFAETQYF.

V usage is TRBV21-1 and J usage is TRBJ2-1; TRBD2 is the table's D call, not checked against the DNA. TRBV21-1 is classified as a pseudogene. The CDR3 spans 18 residues. The DNA for the CDR3 is TGTGCCAGCAGCAAAGAGGAGATAAGCGGGAGGTTTTACAATGAGCAGTTCTTC. It is translated as CASSKEEISGRFYNEQFF.

The J gene is TRBJ1-6, the V gene TRBV12-3 or TRBV12-4; D is unclear. V lost 5 bases and J 7 bases, leaving 9 bases between the germline ends. CDR3 size: 13 residues. The CDR3 spells CASSDVTNSPLHF. CDR3 coding DNA: TGTGCCAGCAGTGATGTTACAAATTCACCCCTCCACTTT.

The chain recombines TRBV12-3 or TRBV12-4 with TRBJ1-2; D is possibly TRBD1 (5 bases). This CDR3 is 12 amino acids long. The germline V and J ends were trimmed by 4 bases and 8 bases, with 11 bases remaining between them. The DNA for the CDR3 is TGTGCCAGCAGTTGGGACTCTGGAGGCTACACCTTC. Translated: CASSWDSGGYTF.

This clonotype was counted only a few times. This sequence joins TRBV12-3 or TRBV12-4 and TRBJ2-1; 10 bases match TRBD2. V shed 0 bases, J shed 3 bases, and the junction held 8 bases outside the gene matches. This CDR3 spans 18 amino acids. CDR3 in amino acids: CASSLAPKAGGLYNEQFF. The DNA for the CDR3 is TGTGCCAGCAGTTTAGCGCCCAAAGCGGGGGGGCTCTACAATGAGCAGTTCTTC.

In this sample, this clonotype turned up a few times. The chain links TRBV10-3 to TRBJ2-3; D unresolved. Trimming left V 3 bases short and J 11 bases short, with 18 bases between. The CDR3 has 14 residues. Germline CDR1 reads ENHRY; CDR2 reads SYGVKD. CDR3 nucleotides: TGTGCCATCAGTGACGGTATTTCGTCGGATGGGCAGTATTTT. It translates to CAISDGISSDGQYF.

In its sample, this clonotype was seen a few times. The CDR3 bases are TGTGCCAGCAGCCCACCCGCCAGGGGGAACACTGAAGCTTTCTTT. Translation: CASSPPARGNTEAFF. V is TRBV7-2 and J is TRBJ1-1; TRBD1 might be the D (6 bases). From germline, CDR1 is SGHTA and CDR2 FQGNSA. The CDR3 is 15 amino acids. Trimming removed 5 bases from V and 1 base from J, with 14 bases in between.

This clonotype was seen only a few times. V gene TRBV20-1 combines with J gene TRBJ2-3; D remains unclear. Germline CDR1 and CDR2: DFQATT and SNEGSKA (reference sequence). V gave up 0 bases and J gave up 0 bases, with 10 bases separating them. CDR3 length: 15 residues. The CDR3 sequence is CSARESKSSTDTQYF. CDR3 in DNA: TGCAGTGCTAGAGAGTCGAAATCTAGCACAGATACGCAGTATTTT.